One T cell receptor (beta chain) is described in this entry. Antigen: not known. Other DNA variants within this sample encode the same CDR3. The donors were in the approximately 120-subject validation cohort; that cohort was separate from the roughly 700-subject first cohort. This specimen comes from a study of cytomegalovirus exposure and HLA in healthy donors. Overall study context: The 100 to 150 validation repertoires and the roughly 670 first-cohort repertoires shared a platform, a later analysis reported.

Study results and caveats: The study listed under 200 cytomegalovirus-associated TCR beta chains.

The CDR3 is 13 residues long. V was cut by 1 base and J by 5 bases, with 5 bases left in between. Germline V lookup: CDR1 SEHNR, CDR2 FQNEAQ (reference sequence). The method was immunoSEQ multiplex PCR; TCRdb's version includes in-frame clones alone and lacks a portion of them. The sample contains about 95,000 clones, 85% of which appear only once. The J gene is TRBJ2-2, the V gene TRBV7-9; D is uncertain. The sequence was collected from a man aged 18 to 29 in good health and CMV-seropositive. Sequencing used PBMCs. DNA of the CDR3: TGTGCCAGCAGCTTAGATCGTACCGGGGAGCTGTTTTTT. It yields the protein CASSLDRTGELFF.